The TCR beta chain described here comes from a study of blood T cell repertoires in COVID-19 (dated by TCRdb to 2019 to 2021). About the study as a whole: Samples covering the acute and convalescent phases of COVID-19 were provided by collaborators in the United States, Italy and Spain. The prospective study material was composed of cDNA or gDNA derived from T cells, B-cell-depleted T cells, or PBMCs. Subjects who had been exposed to COVID-19, were actively infected with it, or had recovered from it provided the deeply sampled blood TCRbeta repertoires that made up the dataset. A freely available public database, intended as a resource for researchers studying the immune response to SARS-CoV-2, is where the repertoires were released. Samples were obtained from the ongoing ImmuneRACE study (first 160 participants) and from 950 to 1,500 subjects provided by 6 global collaborators. A de-identified subject ID, COVID-19 status, age in years and sex were almost always included in the sample metadata. Where available, HLA class I and class II types were obtained from metadata supplied by the sample provider rather than from assay-based typing. The paper's findings and limits, for the study overall: Clinical and demographic metadata were provided uncurated, with the amount varying by source and participant.

Participants in the prospective study were enrolled through a virtual design, were aged roughly 18 to 95 years, and lived in roughly 24 United States geographic areas. In the prospective study, cohorts were assigned on the basis of participant-reported clinical history obtained from a screening survey and a study questionnaire. Recovered participants in ImmuneRACE Cohort 3 were defined as having two consecutive negative NP/OP PCR tests, clearance from a healthcare professional, or resolution of symptoms. In the prospective study, whole blood, serum and a nasopharyngeal or oropharyngeal swab were collected from each participant by mobile phlebotomists. Participants in the prospective study had the option to provide additional blood draws and questionnaires over a 2-month period. Before DNA extraction, prospective study blood samples were shipped either frozen or at room temperature. TCRbeta CDR3 regions were amplified from genomic DNA by means of the immunoSEQ Assay, a bias-controlled multiplex PCR. The paper's data handling went like this. Within the assay, amplification of reference gene primers was used to estimate how many nucleated cells each sample contained. Sequence reads were collapsed and filtered to measure the absolute abundance of every unique TCRbeta CDR3 rearrangement. For each sample, productive Simpson clonality was calculated as the square root of Simpson's diversity index across productive rearrangements. TCRdb took this table from immuneACCESS and kept in-frame rearrangements with V and J called. Such tables lack part of the clones; where checked against another copy, unresolved V genes explain under half of the gap, and the rest is unexplained. V, J and clone size are taken as reported in that table, and D and trimming were inferred from the DNA itself. Recorded for this sample are more than 300,000 clones; 88% of them occurred a single time. The ten most abundant clones make up 0.9% to 1.5% of the sample.

This clone was observed a few times. Its antigen specificity is not known. Within one base of it there is no much larger clone, and no base qualities were kept. The germline V gene gives CDR1 as SGHTS and CDR2 as YDEGEE. Here V drops 3 bases and J drops 2 bases, and the junction holds 3 bases not matched to any gene. The CDR3 measures 16 amino acids from cysteine to phenylalanine. Just CDR3 DNA is preserved here, 48 bases in frame from base 1. Material: PBMCs or T cells enriched from blood (not recorded which). The receptor was derived from a young woman who had recovered from COVID-19. Recombination joined TRBV5-8 with TRBJ2-6; 9 junctional bases match TRBD1. In nucleotides, the sequence is TGTGCCAGCAGCTGGGACAGGGCCCCTGGGGCCAACGTCCTGACTTTC. This codes for CASSWDRAPGANVLTF.